The T cell receptor (beta chain) described here comes from a study of vaccination and CD4 T cells after COVID-19. Study-level background: Post-COVID sampling occurred a median approximately 93 days after diagnosis (range 35 to 161). The cells were exposed to overlapping spike peptides originating from SARS-CoV-2, HCoV-NL63, HCoV-OC43 and HCoV-229E for stimulation.

Remarks on this clonotype: Its antigen is still unknown.

Trimming removed 5 bases from V and 5 bases from J, with 13 bases in between. Germline-derived CDR1 and CDR2 are SGHTA and FQGNSA. This CDR3 comprises 15 residues. Regarding treatment: roughly ten-day PBMC culture with coronavirus spike peptide pools or control peptides (ViraFEST assay). Oncomine TCR Beta short-read sequencing was applied to DNA from cultured CD4+ T cells. Cultured CD4+ T cells were the source of extracted genomic DNA. MiXCR was run by TCRdb on the PCR reads, yielding one entry per CDR3 protein. The data hold some 14,000 distinct CDR3 sequences, with 30% observed a single time. General observations from the study: Researchers report that a median approximately 86% of reactive clones in convalescent patients surfaced only post-vaccination.

The receptor was derived from a human donor with COVID-19. The V and J genes are TRBV7-2 and TRBJ2-6; a weak D match, TRBD1 (6 bases). Sequencing was performed on cultured CD4+ T cells from blood. CDR3 loop: CASSLGGSRANVLTF. The DNA of the CDR3 is TGTGCCAGCAGCCTAGGGGGAAGTAGGGCCAACGTCCTGACTTTC.